Detailed here is one T cell receptor (beta chain). Its cognate antigen is unknown. The germline V and J ends were trimmed by 8 bases and 6 bases, with 10 bases remaining between them. Looked up from germline, CDR1 is SEHNR and CDR2 is FQNEAQ (reference sequence). The CDR3 length is 11 residues. This specimen belongs to a study of T cell repertoires in cytomegalovirus infection. TCRdb independently ran MiXCR on the reads; one entry per CDR3 protein. The data show 700,000 to 850,000 distinct CDR3 sequences, with 30% to 35% seen just once and under 15% held by the top ten. The sequence derives from a human donor in good health (CMV status not recorded). Some clones in this sample may be carry-over from other donors' samples. Source: cultured CD8+ T cells from PBMCs, taken from culture after CMV antigen stimulation. This chain connects TRBV7-9 to TRBJ1-2; no clear D. The DNA for the CDR3 is TGTGCCAGCCATCCCTCGGATGGCTACACCTTC. Protein: CASHPSDGYTF.